Below are 26 T cell receptor beta chains sequenced from a single sample in a study of technical replicates of blood from several donors. The assay was immunoSEQ multiplex PCR, and TCRdb's table has in-frame clones only and misses some. The table records more than 90,000 clones, around 95% of them present only once. The sample taken for sequencing was T cells isolated from PBMCs. The receptors originated from a human donor in good health.

The rearrangement uses TRBV7-3 and TRBJ1-6; possible D gene TRBD1, 6 bases. The CDR3 length is 11 residues. Germline V gene sequence: CDR1 SGHTA, CDR2 FQGTGA. Trimming left V 3 bases short and J 12 bases short, with 6 bases between. The CDR3 DNA reads as TGTGCCAGCAGCTTGACAGGACCCCTCCACTTT. Translated: CASSLTGPLHF. Drawing the rest from reference TRBV7-3 and TRBJ1-6, the complete variable domain is GAGVSQTPSNKVTEKGKYVELRCDPISGHTALYWYRQSLGQGPEFLIYFQGTGAADDSGLPNDRFFAVRPEGSVSTLKIQRTERGDSAVYLCASSLTGPLHFGNGTRLTVT.

This clone was counted once. The rearrangement joins TRBV6-5 to TRBJ1-2, with D tentatively TRBD1 (6 bases). CDR1 and CDR2 from the germline V gene are MNHEY and SVGAGI. The CDR3 runs to 16 residues. Trimming left V 0 bases short and J 5 bases short, with 16 bases between. The CDR3 sequence is CASSYSFPTQGYGYTF. The CDR3 DNA follows: TGTGCCAGCAGTTACTCGTTTCCGACCCAGGGGTATGGCTACACCTTC.

This chain uses TRBV7-3 with TRBJ2-1; TRBD1 matches at 9 bases. V trimming: 3 bases; J trimming: 5 bases; junction bases outside the gene matches: 23. Germline loops: CDR1 SGHTA, CDR2 FQGTGA. The CDR3 spans 21 residues. The CDR3 sequence is CASSFDLGTGLGFPENNEQFF. The CDR3 nucleotides are TGTGCCAGCAGCTTTGATTTAGGGACAGGGTTGGGTTTCCCCGAAAACAATGAGCAGTTCTTC.

The rearrangement links TRBV30 to TRBJ1-4, with D possibly TRBD1 on 6 matching bases. V lost 2 bases, J lost 8 bases, and 12 bases lay in between. From germline, CDR1 is GTSNPN and CDR2 SVGIG (reference sequence). The CDR3 is 13 residues long. The CDR3 loop reads CAWSNRVGEKLFF. CDR3 nucleotide sequence: TGTGCCTGGAGTAACAGGGTTGGCGAAAAACTGTTTTTT.

The chain is built from TRBV4-2 and TRBJ2-3; tentatively, D is TRBD2 (6 bases). Germline CDR1 is LGHNA and CDR2 is YNFKEQ. There are 17 residues in the CDR3. V lost 0 bases to trimming and J lost 0 bases, with 13 bases between them. The CDR3 DNA reads TGTGCCAGCAGCCAAGATATCGTCCGGGGGAGCACAGATACGCAGTATTTT. Protein sequence: CASSQDIVRGSTDTQYF.

V usage is TRBV19 and J usage is TRBJ2-7; TRBD2 is a possible D gene (5 bases). V lost 5 bases and J lost 3, with 29 bases in between. CDR1 and CDR2 (germline): LNHDA, SQIVND (reference sequence). The length of the CDR3 is 19 residues. The CDR3, as DNA: TGTGCCAGTAGTCTCCGTCACGTGGTTCCGGGGAAGGGCTACTACGAGCAGTACTTC. Translated, it gives CASSLRHVVPGKGYYEQYF.

The chain joins TRBV30 to TRBJ1-4, with 9 nucleotides matching TRBD1. In germline, CDR1 is GTSNPN, CDR2 SVGIG (reference sequence). The CDR3 totals 12 residues. The chain's CDR3 is CAFDRGFEKLFF. The CDR3 DNA follows: TGTGCTTTCGACAGGGGGTTTGAAAAACTGTTTTTT. Full variable domain (outside the CDR3, taken from reference TRBV30 and TRBJ1-4): SQTIHQWPATLVQPVGSPLSLECTVEGTSNPNLYWYRQAAGRGLQLLFYSVGIGQISSEVPQNLSASRPQDRQFILSSKKLLLSDSGFYLCAFDRGFEKLFFGSGTQLSVL.

This clone was picked up one time. This rearrangement joins TRBV5-1 to TRBJ2-7; 10 nucleotides match TRBD1. The CDR3 spans 16 residues. J gave up 5 bases and V 4 bases, and 12 bases lay outside the gene matches. Germline V gene sequence: CDR1 SGHRS, CDR2 YFSETQ. This CDR3 reads CASSVAPGQGRDEQYF. The CDR3 DNA is TGCGCCAGCAGCGTGGCCCCGGGACAGGGGAGAGACGAGCAGTACTTC.

The chain combines TRBV10-3 with TRBJ1-5; 7 bases line up with TRBD1. CDR1 and CDR2 (germline): ENHRY, SYGVKD. The CDR3 is 15 residues long. J gave up 5 bases and V 3 bases, and 7 bases lay outside the gene matches. CDR3 in DNA: TGTGCCATCAGTGATGGACAGGTGGGGCATCAGCCCCAGCATTTT. Translating gives CAISDGQVGHQPQHF.

The chain combines TRBV21-1 with TRBJ2-5; TRBD2, as called in the table, went unchecked against the DNA. TRBV21-1 is designated a pseudogene. This CDR3 is 15 amino acids long. Here the CDR3 DNA reads TGTGCCAGCAGCAAAAAAAATAGCGGGAAAGAGACCCAGTACTTC. It yields the protein CASSKKNSGKETQYF.

The chain recombines TRBV28 with TRBJ1-4; 10 nucleotides match TRBD1. Germline V CDR1 and CDR2: MDHEN, SYDVKM. This CDR3 comprises 14 residues. The V and J ends lost 7 bases and 7 bases, in that order; junction bases with no gene match: 6. CDR3 loop: CASKPGQGSEKLFF. The CDR3 DNA reads as TGTGCCAGCAAACCGGGACAGGGGAGTGAAAAACTGTTTTTT.

V is TRBV29-1 and J is TRBJ1-2; 7 positions match TRBD1. CDR1 SQVTM and CDR2 ANQGSEA come from the germline V gene. The CDR3 totals 13 residues. The J segment lost 5 bases and the V segment lost 6 bases, leaving 9 bases of the junction unmatched. CDR3 protein: CSVDRDGPYGYTF. DNA for the CDR3: TGCAGCGTCGACAGGGACGGGCCGTATGGCTACACCTTC.

The gene calls are TRBV19 and TRBJ2-7; TRBD1 is a possible D gene (6 bases). V dropped 5 bases and J dropped 0 bases, with 11 bases sitting between them. Germline V gene lookup returns CDR1 LNHDA and CDR2 SQIVND (reference sequence). CDR3 length: 14 residues. The CDR3 loop is CASSGTDSSYEQYF. As DNA, the CDR3 is TGTGCCAGTAGTGGGACGGACAGCTCCTACGAGCAGTACTTC.

The chain recombines TRBV21-1 with TRBJ2-7; the table assigns TRBD2, which was not confirmed against the DNA. TRBV21-1 is a pseudogene locus. The CDR3 consists of 15 residues. This chain's CDR3 is CASSKFGTSSYEQYF. DNA for the CDR3: TGTGCCAGCAGCAAGTTTGGGACTAGCTCCTACGAGCAGTACTTC.

The table lists this clone with a few counts. Written as DNA, the CDR3 is TGTGCCAGCAGCTCCCATAGGACAGGGAGAGTCGTCGGCTACACCTTC. Its translation: CASSSHRTGRVVGYTF. The chain carries TRBV11-3 and TRBJ1-2; 8 bases are a match to TRBD1. The V gene's germline CDR1 is SGHNT and CDR2 YENEEA. This CDR3 has 16 amino acids. V trimming: 4 bases; J trimming: 8 bases; junction bases outside the gene matches: 15.

The chain carries TRBV6-5 and TRBJ1-5; 7 nucleotides match TRBD1. Germline V gene lookup returns CDR1 MNHEY and CDR2 SVGAGI. V dropped 5 bases and J dropped 5; count of bases not matched to a gene: 3. The length of the CDR3 is 13 residues. DNA for the CDR3: TGTGCCAGCAGTCGCACAGGGGATCAGCCCCAGCATTTT. Protein: CASSRTGDQPQHF.

The CDR3 loop is CASSVEGARSYGYTF. For the CDR3, the DNA is TGTGCCAGCAGCGTAGAGGGGGCCCGATCCTATGGCTACACCTTC. The rearrangement joins TRBV9 to TRBJ1-2, with 7 bases fitting TRBD1. The CDR3 has 15 amino acids. The trim removed 0 bases at V and 4 bases at J, leaving 6 bases unmatched. CDR1 SGDLS and CDR2 YYNGEE come from the germline V gene.

The rearrangement joins TRBV5-1 to TRBJ2-2, with 10 bases matching TRBD2. Germline trimming cut 0 bases from V and 6 bases from J; bases unmatched to any gene: 5. From germline, CDR1 is SGHRS and CDR2 YFSETQ. This CDR3 is 16 amino acids long. CDR3 DNA sequence: TGCGCCAGCAGCTTGGTAGCGGGAGGTGGCTCCGGGGAGCTGTTTTTT. It encodes CASSLVAGGGSGELFF.

The rearrangement links TRBV5-4 to TRBJ2-1, with D possibly matching TRBD1 (6 bases). Trimming took 2 bases from V and 3 from J, leaving 9 bases between them. CDR3 length: 14 amino acids. Germline CDR1 is SGHNT and CDR2 is YYREEE (reference sequence). CDR3 sequence reads: CASSFRDNYNEQFF. Written as DNA, the CDR3 is TGTGCCAGCAGCTTCCGGGACAACTACAATGAGCAGTTCTTC. Supplemented by reference TRBV5-4 and TRBJ2-1, the full variable domain reads ETGVTQSPTHLIKTRGQQVTLRCSSQSGHNTVSWYQQALGQGPQFIFQYYREEENGRGNFPPRFSGLQFPNYSSELNVNALELDDSALYLCASSFRDNYNEQFFGPGTRLTVL.

V is TRBV4-1 and J is TRBJ1-6; D might be TRBD1 (6 bases). The ends were cut back, 1 base at V and 8 bases at J, with 15 bases in the middle. The CDR3 contains 16 residues. Germline CDR1 and CDR2: MGHRA and YSYEKL. The CDR3 is CASSQAPQGRDSPLHF. The CDR3 DNA follows: TGCGCCAGCAGCCAAGCCCCACAGGGTCGAGATTCACCCCTCCACTTT.

V usage is TRBV18 and J usage is TRBJ2-7, with 8 nucleotides matching TRBD1. Germline values: CDR1 KGHSH, CDR2 LQKENI. CDR3 length: 16 amino acids. The trim removed 4 bases at V and 1 base at J, leaving 9 bases unmatched. The CDR3 coding sequence is TGTGCCAGCTCACACCCGGACAGGGCAGGATCCTACGAGCAGTACTTC. It encodes CASSHPDRAGSYEQYF.

The V gene is TRBV9, the J gene TRBJ1-1; D might be TRBD1 (5 bases). Trimming removed 3 bases at V and 4 bases at J, with 16 bases between. The CDR3 has 15 amino acids. Germline V gene sequence: CDR1 SGDLS, CDR2 YYNGEE. CDR3 in DNA: TGTGCCAGCAGCGGGGGGGGTCGGAGGGGCACTGAAGCTTTCTTT. Encoded protein: CASSGGGRRGTEAFF.

This rearrangement joins TRBV10-1 to TRBJ2-7; D remains ambiguous. Germline CDR1 and CDR2: WNHNN and SYGVQD (reference sequence). V lost 3 bases and J 3 bases, leaving 3 bases between the germline ends. The length of the CDR3 is 11 residues. Here the CDR3 reads CASSDGYEQYF. The CDR3 DNA reads TGCGCCAGCAGTGACGGCTACGAGCAGTACTTC.

CDR3 residues: CASSLAPTFFNEKLFF. Here the CDR3 DNA reads TGTGCCAGCAGCTTAGCGCCGACTTTTTTTAATGAAAAACTGTTTTTT. This chain links TRBV7-9 with TRBJ1-4; the D is unclear. Germline V gene data show CDR1 as SEHNR and CDR2 as FQNEAQ (reference sequence). V shed 0 bases and J shed 4 bases, with 12 bases lying between them. This CDR3 has 16 residues.

The rearrangement joins TRBV7-9 to TRBJ1-6; no clear D gene. V was shortened by 2 bases and J by 6 bases, with 8 bases between the two germline ends. CDR1 is SEHNR and CDR2 is FQNEAQ in the germline V gene (reference sequence). This CDR3 comprises 14 residues. This chain's CDR3 is CASSLMEGNSPLHF. For the CDR3, the DNA is TGTGCCAGCAGCTTAATGGAGGGTAATTCACCCCTCCACTTT. The whole variable domain, filled in from reference TRBV7-9 and TRBJ1-6, reads DTGVSQNPRHKITKRGQNVTFRCDPISEHNRLYWYRQTLGQGPEFLTYFQNEAQLEKSRLLSDRFSAERPKGSFSTLEIQRTEQGDSAMYLCASSLMEGNSPLHFGNGTRLTVT.

The chain combines TRBV6-1 with TRBJ2-7; TRBD2 aligns across 12 bases. Germline CDR1 reads MNHNS; CDR2 reads SASEGT. The J segment lost 5 bases and the V segment lost 3 bases, leaving 11 bases of the junction unmatched. The CDR3 covers 17 residues. CDR3 bases: TGTGCCAGCAGTGACCGAGGACTAGCGGGATGGCAGGACGAGCAGTACTTC. It translates to CASSDRGLAGWQDEQYF.